One T cell receptor beta chain is described in this entry. Antigen unknown. The data were taken from a study of blood T cells in healthy people across ages. Notes on the study in general: Leaving the PBMCs unsorted stopped any conclusive comparison of naive versus antigen-experienced cells.

Sample-barcoded 5' priming and a J-beta primer mix drove a second PCR of 7 to 11 cycles. Each cDNA molecule received a tag from a template-switch adaptor that had 12 random nucleotides. TCRdb reanalysed the 5' RACE reads using MiXCR and keeps one entry per CDR3 protein. The profile shows about 680,000 distinct CDR3 sequences, 45% to 50% of them singletons. From germline, CDR1 is MGHDK and CDR2 SYGVNS. CDR3 size: 16 residues. Trimming took 1 base from V and 8 from J, leaving 17 bases between them. Ten milliliters of peripheral blood were drawn from each donor into EDTA-treated tubes. Sample: blood. This receptor was obtained from a woman in her sixties or seventies in good health. This sequence joins TRBV25-1 and TRBJ1-4; the D is unclear. CDR3 region: CASSESWGKGGEKLFF. CDR3 nucleotide sequence: TGTGCCAGCAGTGAATCTTGGGGAAAGGGAGGCGAAAAACTGTTTTTT.